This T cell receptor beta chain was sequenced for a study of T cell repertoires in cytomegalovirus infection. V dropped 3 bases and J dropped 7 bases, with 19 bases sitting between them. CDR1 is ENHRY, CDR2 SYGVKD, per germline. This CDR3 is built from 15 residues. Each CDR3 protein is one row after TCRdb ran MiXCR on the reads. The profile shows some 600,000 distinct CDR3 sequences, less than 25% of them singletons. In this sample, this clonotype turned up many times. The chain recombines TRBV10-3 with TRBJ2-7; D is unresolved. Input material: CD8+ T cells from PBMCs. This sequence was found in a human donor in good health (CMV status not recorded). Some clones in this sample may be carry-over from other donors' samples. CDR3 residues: CAISDPGQPLGEQYF. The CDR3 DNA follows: TGTGCCATCAGTGACCCTGGGCAGCCCCTAGGTGAGCAGTACTTC.